The 27 T cell receptor beta chains below come from one sample, sequenced in a study of shared clonotypes between healthy human individuals. TCRdb's table, derived via immunoSEQ multiplex PCR, lists solely in-frame clones and lacks some. The repertoire consists of 2 million to 2.5 million clones, with approximately 94% occurring once and the leading ten covering around 0.13%. Input material: naive CD4+ T cells sorted from blood. Regarding subset: CD45RA+ positively selected. The receptors originated from a man younger than 35 in good health.

This chain links TRBV27 with TRBJ1-4; TRBD1 might be the D (6 bases). V was pared by 6 bases and J by 6 bases, with 20 bases between. The CDR3 extends over 16 amino acids. CDR1 MNHEY and CDR2 SMNVEV come from the germline V gene (reference sequence). CDR3 sequence (DNA): TGTGCCAGCAGCGCTTCATCAGGGGTTAAGGATGAAAAACTGTTTTTT. It yields the protein CASSASSGVKDEKLFF. Based on the CDR3 plus reference TRBV27 and TRBJ1-4, the full variable domain is EAQVTQNPRYLITVTGKKLTVTCSQNMNHEYMSWYRQDPGLGLRQIYYSMNVEVTDKGDVPEGYKVSRKEKRNFPLILESPSPNQTSLYFCASSASSGVKDEKLFFGSGTQLSVL.

The chain uses TRBV19 and TRBJ2-7; 10 bases align to TRBD2. This CDR3 is 18 amino acids long. V was pared by 5 bases and J by 3 bases, with 16 bases of the junction left unmatched. Germline-derived CDR1 and CDR2 are LNHDA and SQIVND (reference sequence). The DNA of the CDR3 is TGTGCCAGTAGTCTCAGGACTAGCGGTAGGATAACGGTCTACGAGCAGTACTTC. Translated: CASSLRTSGRITVYEQYF.

The gene calls are TRBV5-1 and TRBJ2-7; D call uncertain. V gave up 5 bases and J gave up 6 bases, with 12 bases separating them. Germline V gene sequence: CDR1 SGHRS, CDR2 YFSETQ. The CDR3 loop spans 12 amino acids. Here the CDR3 DNA reads TGCGCCAGCAGATACCTACAAGGCGAGCAGTACTTC. Translating gives CASRYLQGEQYF.

The CDR3: CAISESQLLYSNQPQHF. The DNA of the CDR3 is TGTGCCATCAGTGAATCGCAGCTTTTATATAGCAATCAGCCCCAGCATTTT. V and J are TRBV10-3 and TRBJ1-5; D not certain. CDR3 length: 17 amino acids. V gave up 3 bases and J gave up 0 bases, with 15 bases separating them. Germline CDR1 is ENHRY and CDR2 is SYGVKD.

The rearrangement joins TRBV10-3 to TRBJ1-2, with TRBD1 as a possible D gene (5 bases). V lost 4 bases to trimming and J lost 0 bases, with 12 bases between them. The germline V gene encodes CDR1 ENHRY and CDR2 SYGVKD. This CDR3 has 15 amino acids. CDR3 nucleotides: TGTGCCATCAGTGGAGGGGCCTCGACTAACTATGGCTACACCTTC. It yields the protein CAISGGASTNYGYTF.

The V gene is TRBV5-1, the J gene TRBJ2-5; D unclear. The CDR3 sequence is 12 residues long. Trimming took off 5 bases at V and 2 bases at J, with 7 bases between the two ends. The germline V gene encodes CDR1 SGHRS and CDR2 YFSETQ. CDR3 protein: CASSGSQETQYF. The CDR3 DNA is TGCGCCAGCAGTGGTTCTCAAGAGACCCAGTACTTC.

The chain couples TRBV6-1 to TRBJ2-7; 7 bases match TRBD1. The junction had 13 bases not matched to a gene; V was cut back by 4 bases and J by 4 bases. CDR1 is MNHNS and CDR2 is SASEGT in the germline V gene. The CDR3 sequence is 16 residues long. The CDR3 protein is CASSARLRQGEYEQYF. In DNA, the CDR3 is TGTGCCAGCAGTGCCCGTTTGAGACAGGGAGAATACGAGCAGTACTTC.

The gene calls are TRBV7-2 and TRBJ1-2; perhaps TRBD1 as D (6 bases). CDR1 is SGHTA and CDR2 is FQGNSA in the germline V gene. The CDR3 is 15 amino acids. Trimming removed 5 bases from V and 7 bases from J, with 20 bases in between. CDR3 loop: CASSILPGTPLGYTF. The CDR3, as DNA: TGTGCCAGCAGCATACTTCCCGGGACACCGCTTGGCTACACCTTC.

The chain employs TRBV6-5 and TRBJ1-6; D call uncertain. CDR1 MNHEY and CDR2 SVGAGI come from the germline V gene. CDR3 length: 15 residues. V lost 0 bases, J lost 7 bases, and 10 bases lay in between. The CDR3 sequence is CASSYSGRSNSPLHF. CDR3 nucleotide sequence: TGTGCCAGCAGTTACTCGGGCAGGAGCAATTCACCCCTCCACTTT.

The chain recombines TRBV4-1 with TRBJ2-3, with TRBD2 matching 12 bases. Germline V gives CDR1 MGHRA, CDR2 YSYEKL. The CDR3 covers 19 residues. J lost 2 bases, V lost 1 base, and 10 bases had no gene match. For the CDR3, the DNA is TGCGCCAGCAGCCAAGGCTCGGGCGGACTAGCGGGGTCCACAGATACGCAGTATTTT. Protein: CASSQGSGGLAGSTDTQYF.

The V gene is TRBV19, the J gene TRBJ1-5; D ambiguous. The CDR3 length is 12 residues. V was clipped by 9 bases and J by 7 bases, with 13 bases between them. The V gene's germline CDR1 is LNHDA and CDR2 SQIVND (reference sequence). The chain's CDR3 is CASQTVGQPQHF. CDR3 bases: TGTGCCAGCCAGACGGTGGGCCAGCCCCAGCATTTT.

On this clone itself: The sample holds other DNA sequences that translate to the same CDR3. The chain recombines TRBV2 with TRBJ2-7; unclear D gene. V gave up 3 bases and J gave up 7 bases, with 4 bases separating them. The V gene's germline CDR1 is SNHLY and CDR2 FYNNEI. This CDR3 contains 10 residues. CDR3 region: CASSEGEQYF. In DNA form, the CDR3 reads TGTGCCAGCAGTGAGGGGGAGCAGTACTTC.

The chain has TRBV6-9 and TRBJ1-1; D gene uncertain. This CDR3 is built from 17 residues. CDR1 MNHGY and CDR2 SVAAGI come from the germline V gene. CDR3: CLKAVWRERIENTEAFF. The CDR3 nucleotides read TGTCTTAAGGCGGTGTGGAGGGAGAGAATCGAGAACACTGAAGCTTTCTTT.

This clone was found once. The chain uses TRBV6-1 and TRBJ2-7; 7 bases align to TRBD2. The germline gives CDR1 MNHNS, CDR2 SASEGT. Unmatched junction bases numbered 11, after V lost 6 bases and J lost 3 bases. The CDR3 is 15 amino acids. The CDR3 reads CASSKLAANDYEQYF. The CDR3 coding sequence is TGTGCCAGCAGCAAGCTAGCGGCTAATGACTACGAGCAGTACTTC.

As to this clone: The same CDR3 is also encoded by other DNA sequences in this sample. V and J are TRBV10-3 and TRBJ2-1; D is unclear. The CDR3 sequence is 11 residues long. Per germline, CDR1 ENHRY and CDR2 SYGVKD. Trimming stripped 5 bases from V and 3 bases from J, with 2 bases between. The DNA of the CDR3 is TGTGCCATCAGTTTCTACAATGAGCAGTTCTTC. Translation: CAISFYNEQFF.

The V call is TRBV7-2, the J call TRBJ2-5; 9 nucleotides match TRBD1. V gave up 5 bases and J gave up 6 bases; unmatched junction bases: 7. This CDR3 spans 14 amino acids. CDR1 is SGHTA and CDR2 is FQGNSA in the germline V gene. The DNA of the CDR3 is TGTGCCAGCAGCGAACGGACAGGGGAGCAGACCCAGTACTTC. Translated, it gives CASSERTGEQTQYF.

The chain joins TRBV5-1 to TRBJ2-3, with 9 nucleotides matching TRBD1. V shed 4 bases and J 1 base; nucleotides not matched to a gene: 4. In germline, CDR1 is SGHRS, CDR2 YFSETQ. The CDR3 runs to 15 residues. CDR3 loop: CASSQWTGGTDTQYF. The CDR3 DNA reads as TGCGCCAGCAGCCAATGGACAGGGGGCACAGATACGCAGTATTTT.

The V gene is TRBV2, the J gene TRBJ2-7; 7 bases match TRBD1. CDR3 size: 12 residues. Germline V gene lookup returns CDR1 SNHLY and CDR2 FYNNEI. V shed 10 bases and J 3 bases; nucleotides not matched to a gene: 6. CDR3 protein: CATRQGYYEQYF. The DNA for the CDR3 is TGTGCCACCAGACAGGGTTACTACGAGCAGTACTTC.

V is TRBV30 and J is TRBJ2-3, with 8 bases fitting TRBD1. The CDR3 length is 14 residues. CDR1 and CDR2 (germline): GTSNPN, SVGIG (reference sequence). V lost 2 bases to trimming and J lost 5 bases; unmatched junction nucleotides: 6. This CDR3 reads CAWSTGQVIDTQYF. Here the CDR3 DNA reads TGTGCCTGGAGTACGGGACAGGTGATAGATACGCAGTATTTT.

The chain links TRBV7-2 to TRBJ2-3; TRBD1 matches 8 bases. Unmatched junction bases numbered 8, after V lost 5 bases and J lost 10 bases. This CDR3 is 13 amino acids long. CDR1 SGHTA and CDR2 FQGNSA come from the germline V gene. The CDR3 sequence: CASSLHSGGAQYF. CDR3 DNA sequence: TGTGCCAGCAGCCTACACTCAGGGGGCGCGCAGTATTTT. Combining the CDR3 with reference TRBV7-2 and TRBJ2-3 gives the whole variable domain GAGVSQSPSNKVTEKGKDVELRCDPISGHTALYWYRQSLGQGLEFLIYFQGNSAPDKSGLPSDRFSAERTGGSVSTLTIQRTQQEDSAVYLCASSLHSGGAQYFGPGTRLTVL.

Comments on this clone: Distinct nucleotide sequences in the sample also encode this CDR3. This chain uses TRBV7-2 with TRBJ2-7; D possibly corresponds to TRBD1 (6 bases). Germline CDR1 and CDR2: SGHTA and FQGNSA. The CDR3 consists of 13 residues. The V end was cut by 3 bases, the J end by 3 bases, with 9 bases between. The CDR3 nucleotides are TGTGCCAGCAGCTTGGTAGGGGGCTACGAGCAGTACTTC. This translates into CASSLVGGYEQYF.

V gene TRBV18 combines with J gene TRBJ1-4; D is possibly TRBD1 (6 bases). The CDR3 has 16 residues. From germline, CDR1 is KGHSH and CDR2 LQKENI. Trimming left V 6 bases short and J 0 bases short, with 14 bases between. CDR3 sequence reads: CASSIGQSTTNEKLFF. The CDR3 bases are TGTGCCAGCTCGATTGGACAGTCTACAACTAATGAAAAACTGTTTTTT.

The chain combines TRBV15 with TRBJ2-7, with 9 bases that match TRBD1. J was trimmed by 5 bases and V by 1 base; bases with no gene match: 9. The germline V gene encodes CDR1 LNHNV and CDR2 YYDKDF (reference sequence). The CDR3 has 16 amino acids. CDR3 bases: TGTGCCACCAGCAGAGTTGTGGGGACAGGGTCCCACGAGCAGTACTTC. It translates to CATSRVVGTGSHEQYF.

This clone was recorded once. The chain couples TRBV18 to TRBJ1-2, with a weak D call TRBD1 (5 bases). Per the germline V gene, CDR1 is KGHSH and CDR2 is LQKENI. The V gene lost 1 base and the J gene lost 2 bases, with 14 bases spanning the gap. CDR3 length: 16 amino acids. The CDR3 DNA reads as TGTGCCAGCTCACCACGGGTCGCAGGGAGCAACTATGGCTACACCTTC. As protein: CASSPRVAGSNYGYTF.

The chain has TRBV19 and TRBJ1-4, with no clear D. Germline CDR1 LNHDA, CDR2 SQIVND (reference sequence). Trimming shortened V by 6 bases and J by 0 bases, and 8 bases separated the two germline ends. The CDR3 loop spans 14 amino acids. CDR3 sequence: CASRDLATNEKLFF. For the CDR3, the DNA is TGTGCCAGTAGGGATCTTGCAACTAATGAAAAACTGTTTTTT.

This chain uses TRBV18 with TRBJ2-5, with 14 bases lining up with TRBD2. V shed 2 bases, J shed 4 bases, and the junction held 9 bases outside the gene matches. The CDR3 has 18 residues. Looked up from germline, CDR1 is KGHSH and CDR2 is LQKENI. The CDR3 reads CASSPTRLAGGPGETQYF. CDR3 nucleotide sequence: TGTGCCAGCTCACCAACCCGACTAGCGGGAGGGCCTGGAGAGACCCAGTACTTC.

V and J are TRBV2 and TRBJ1-2, with D perhaps TRBD1 (5 bases). Trimming removed 6 bases from V and 7 bases from J, with 18 bases in between. CDR1 and CDR2 from the germline V gene are SNHLY and FYNNEI. CDR3 size: 14 residues. The DNA for the CDR3 is TGTGCCAGCAGCAAGGGACCGCTCGGAAGTGGCTACACCTTC. This translates into CASSKGPLGSGYTF. Supplemented by reference TRBV2 and TRBJ1-2, the full variable domain reads EPEVTQTPSHQVTQMGQEVILRCVPISNHLYFYWYRQILGQKVEFLVSFYNNEISEKSEIFDDQFSVERPDGSNFTLKIRSTKLEDSAMYFCASSKGPLGSGYTFGSGTRLTVV.